This is a list of T cell receptor beta chains from one sample in a study of cytotoxic CD8 clonotypes in ibrutinib-treated CLL. Measured with immunoSEQ multiplex PCR; TCRdb has only the in-frame clones, and not every one. The sample consists of about 140,000 clones, 60% to 85% of them appearing once. The sample consisted of PBMCs, taken after 12 months of ibrutinib treatment. These receptors were collected from a human donor with chronic lymphocytic leukemia. CDR3s include the opening cysteine and the closing phenylalanine or tryptophan. The D gene is left open where the match is weak. Clone size, where shown, is once, few, many, or a class for clones that have expanded.

>NA|TRBV23-1|TRBJ1-4|NA
TGCGCCAGCAGTCAATGTGGACAGCCTAATGAAAAACTGTTTTTT
CASSQCGQPNEKLFF
>NA|TRBV30|TRBJ2-1|once
TGTGCCTCAGGAGAGACCACCTACAATGAGCAGTTCTTC
CASGETTYNEQFF
>NA|TRBV6-5|TRBJ1-6|NA
TGTGCCAGCAATAGGCGGGGTCCCAATTCACCCCTCCACTTT
CASNRRGPNSPLHF
>NA|TRBV28|TRBJ2-5|NA
TGTGCCAGCTCCCCCGGAGGTTTGGAGACCCAGTACTTC
CASSPGGLETQYF
>NA|TRBV29-1|TRBJ1-1|NA
TGCAGCGTTTTTCCTGGGCAGCTGAACACTGAAGCTTTCTTT
CSVFPGQLNTEAFF
>TRBD2|TRBV27|TRBJ2-1|few
TGTGCCAGCAGTACCAGACTAGCGGGGGGTCCTAGCTCCTACAATGAGCAGTTCTTC
CASSTRLAGGPSSYNEQFF
>NA|TRBV27|TRBJ1-4|NA
TGTGCCAGCAGAGACCGAACGGGTGGCTGGGGCTTTGAAAAACTGTTTTTT
CASRDRTGGWGFEKLFF
>NA|TRBV19|TRBJ1-1|few
TGTGCCAGTAGGGCGGGGATTAACACTGAAGCTTTCTTT
CASRAGINTEAFF
>NA|TRBV6-1|TRBJ1-5|few
TGTGCCAGCAGTGAAGCGCTTGGGCCCCAGCCCCAGCATTTT
CASSEALGPQPQHF
>TRBD1|TRBV7-2|TRBJ2-5|NA
TGTGCCAGCAGCCTCGGACAGGTGGGCGAGACCCAGTACTTC
CASSLGQVGETQYF
>TRBD1|TRBV11-2|TRBJ2-7|NA
TGTGCCAGCAGCACGGACAGGGCCTACGAGCAGTACTTC
CASSTDRAYEQYF
>NA|TRBV11-2|TRBJ1-1|NA
TGTGCCAGCTTGAGAAATCCAAGGCGAGACACTGAAGCTTTCTTT
CASLRNPRRDTEAFF
>TRBD1|TRBV6-5|TRBJ1-1|NA
TGTGCCAGCAGTTACTTGACAGGGTCTGAAGCTTTCTTT
CASSYLTGSEAFF
>TRBD1|TRBV18|TRBJ2-4|NA
TGTGCCAGCTCACCAGAGACAGGGGGTGCTCTAGCCAAAAACATTCAGTACTTC
CASSPETGGALAKNIQYF
>TRBD1|TRBV28|TRBJ2-7|NA
TGTGCCACGACCTCGGGACAGGGGATTCTTTGGCGGTACTTC
CATTSGQGILWRYF
>NA|TRBV5-1|TRBJ2-3|once
TGCGCCAGCAGCCCAGTGGGGGGCACAGATACGCAGTATTTT
CASSPVGGTDTQYF
>NA|TRBV10-2|TRBJ2-2|NA
TGCGCCAGCACGTATGACCCGGTCGGCACCGGGGAGCTGTTTTTT
CASTYDPVGTGELFF
>NA|TRBV25-1|TRBJ2-7|NA
TGTGCCAGCAGTGGGTTAGGGGTGGGCATGTACGAGCAGTACTTC
CASSGLGVGMYEQYF
>NA|TRBV6-5|TRBJ2-3|NA
TGTGCCAGCAGTTACGAGAGCGGGTCCGGCACAGATACGCAGTATTTT
CASSYESGSGTDTQYF
>NA|TRBV28|TRBJ1-1|NA
TGTGCCGCAAAGACACCGATGAACACTGAAGCTTTCTTT
CAAKTPMNTEAFF
>TRBD1|TRBV28|TRBJ1-4|NA
TGTGCCAGCAGTCAGACAGGGGGTCGCGAAAAACTGTTTTTT
CASSQTGGREKLFF
>NA|TRBV6-1|TRBJ1-2|NA
TGTGCCAGCAGCGCCTCGCAGGGTGCTGGGGGCTACACCTTC
CASSASQGAGGYTF
>NA|TRBV5-6|TRBJ2-5|NA
TGTGCCAGCAGCGGGACAATAGAGGGGACCCAGTACTTC
CASSGTIEGTQYF
>NA|TRBV30|TRBJ1-1|NA
TGTGCCTCATTGGAGCTCCCGCAAGCTTTCTTT
CASLELPQAFF
>NA|TRBV6-6|TRBJ2-1|NA
TGTGCCAGCGGGGGGATGGGAGGCTCCTACAATGAGCAGTTCTTC
CASGGMGGSYNEQFF
>NA|TRBV27|TRBJ1-1|once
TGTGCCAGCAGTTTTGGGGGGAACACTGAAGCTTTCTTT
CASSFGGNTEAFF
>NA|TRBV5-6|TRBJ1-5|NA
TGTGCCAGCAGCTTGCTTGGGGGCCGGACTAGCAATCAGCCCCAGCATTTT
CASSLLGGRTSNQPQHF
>NA|TRBV9|TRBJ1-2|NA
TGTGCCAGCAGCGTAAGTTCTGGAGGATATGGCTACACCTTC
CASSVSSGGYGYTF
>NA|TRBV27|TRBJ2-7|NA
TGTGCCAGCAGTTCGGGACTCAGTCCCTACGAGCAGTACTTC
CASSSGLSPYEQYF
>NA|TRBV6-5|TRBJ2-7|NA
TGTGCCAGCAGTCGGTTTGCGTCAGGGCCTTACGAGCAGTACTTC
CASSRFASGPYEQYF
>NA|TRBV6-5|TRBJ1-5|once
TGTGCCAGCGGGGTCAGGGGACAACAGCCCCAGCATTTT
CASGVRGQQPQHF
>TRBD1|TRBV7-9|TRBJ1-2|NA
TGTGCCAGCAGCCCGGGACAGGCCAACTATGGCTACACCTTC
CASSPGQANYGYTF
>TRBD1|TRBV28|TRBJ1-5|once
TGTGCCAGCAGTCCATCTACAGGGGGACGCAATCAGCCCCAGCATTTT
CASSPSTGGRNQPQHF
>NA|TRBV15|TRBJ2-7|once
TGTGCCACCAGCAACAGGGATCTAGAATACGAGCAGTACTTC
CATSNRDLEYEQYF
>TRBD1|TRBV19|TRBJ1-5|NA
TGTGCCAGTAGCTCGGGACAGAGAAATCAGCCCCAGCATTTT
CASSSGQRNQPQHF
>NA|TRBV6-5|TRBJ2-7|NA
TGTGCCAGCAGTTCAGGTGGCGAGCAGTACTTC
CASSSGGEQYF
>NA|TRBV7-2|TRBJ2-7|NA
TGTGCCAGCAGCTTAGGTTGGAGGGGTAGAGGCAACGAGCAGTACTTC
CASSLGWRGRGNEQYF
>NA|TRBV7-9|TRBJ2-5|NA
TGTGCCAGCAGCTTAGTTAGTTCGGAGACCCAGTACTTC
CASSLVSSETQYF
>NA|TRBV4-3|TRBJ2-5|many
TGCGCCAGCAGCCGGCTCAGGTTGGAGAAGGGAGAGACCCAGTACTTC
CASSRLRLEKGETQYF
>TRBD1|TRBV30|TRBJ2-5|NA
TGTGCCTGGTCCCCGGGACAGGGCGGGGTCGAGACCCAGTACTTC
CAWSPGQGGVETQYF
>NA|TRBV2|TRBJ2-5|NA
TGTGCCAGCAGTGCCCGGTTCCAGCAGGAGACCCAGTACTTC
CASSARFQQETQYF